The clone carrying this TCR beta chain was seen once. This sample is part of a study of blood T cell repertoires in COVID-19. About the research overall: Collection of acute and convalescent COVID-19 samples took place in the United States, Italy and Spain.

In the study's own analysis: Reference gene primer amplification in the assay estimated nucleated cell counts. Clones were sequenced by immunoSEQ multiplex PCR, and TCRdb holds only the in-frame ones, with some missing. That table is the source of V, J and clone size, and D and trimming were worked out from the DNA. The sample holds approximately 120,000 clones; around 82% are singletons and the top ten take about 4.5%. This CDR3 contains 16 residues. Germline V gene lookup returns CDR1 LGHDT and CDR2 YNNKEL (reference sequence). The J segment lost 0 bases and the V segment lost 3 bases, leaving 8 bases of the junction unmatched.

The TCR comes from a human donor in a cohort sampled during active or convalescent COVID-19. Sequences were obtained from peripheral blood. V usage is TRBV3-1 (or the pseudogene TRBV3-2) and J usage is TRBJ2-7; 7 bases match TRBD1. CDR3 in DNA: TGTGCCAGCAGCCATGACACACAGGGGTTCTCCTACGAGCAGTACTTC. Protein: CASSHDTQGFSYEQYF.